This T cell receptor beta chain was obtained from a study of blood T cell repertoires in COVID-19. Study as a whole: Nucleic acid was either cDNA or gDNA, and it came from T cells, B-cell-depleted T cells, or PBMCs.

The table lists this clone with a few counts. Germline CDR1 is LNHDA and CDR2 is SQIVND (reference sequence). V shed 6 bases and J 4 bases; nucleotides not matched to a gene: 3. CDR3 length: 13 residues. TCRdb keeps only in-frame clones here, not all; method: immunoSEQ multiplex PCR. The table lists about 200,000 clones, 82% of them singletons. The recovered donors of Cohort 3 showed two negative PCRs, clearance, or symptom resolution. Input material: PBMCs or T cells enriched from blood (not recorded which). V and J are TRBV19 and TRBJ2-7; 10 nucleotides match TRBD2. This TCR came from a middle-aged man who had recovered from COVID-19. The CDR3 bases are TGTGCCAGTAGGCCTAGCGGGAGTTACGAGCAGTACTTC. Its protein is CASRPSGSYEQYF.